This TCR beta chain was identified in a study of blood T cell repertoires in COVID-19. Overall study: Whether acute or convalescent, the COVID-19 samples came from the United States, Italy and Spain. T cells, B-cell-depleted T cells, or PBMCs provided the cDNA or gDNA that served as material.

Germline CDR1 reads SEHNR; CDR2 reads FQNEAQ (reference sequence). CDR3 size: 12 residues. V dropped 3 bases and J dropped 4 bases, with 7 bases sitting between them. In the original analysis: Scientists estimated how many nucleated cells there were by amplifying reference gene primers. Produced via immunoSEQ multiplex PCR; TCRdb's table is partial and in-frame only. V, J and clone size reflect that table, while D and trimming were determined from the DNA. The sample comprises 300,000 to 400,000 clones, about 93% of which are singletons, and 2.5% to 4% rests with the top ten. This TCR derives from a woman in her late teens or twenties who had recovered from COVID-19. V and J are TRBV7-9 and TRBJ2-7, with unresolved D. Sequenced: peripheral blood. The CDR3 reads CASSFDSYEQYV. CDR3 sequence (DNA): TGTGCCAGCAGCTTCGACTCATACGAGCAGTACGTC.